A single sample gave rise to the 20 T cell receptor beta chains below, sequenced in a study of blood T cells in healthy people across ages. The authors ran a second PCR of 7 to 11 cycles using a sample-barcoded 5' primer and a J-beta primer mix. One entry per CDR3 protein results from TCRdb running MiXCR on the 5' RACE reads. Here the sample spans about 1 million distinct CDR3 sequences, 45% being singletons. Sequencing used blood. These receptor sequences come from a woman aged 55-70 years in good health.

The chain is built from TRBV7-9 and TRBJ2-7; D possibly corresponds to TRBD1 (7 bases). V was clipped by 6 bases and J by 6 bases, with 15 bases between them. This CDR3 has 13 amino acids. Germline CDR1 reads SEHNR; CDR2 reads FQNEAQ (reference sequence). In nucleotides, the CDR3 is TGTGCCAGCAGAACCGCAGGGGGGCTCGAGCAGTACTTC. Protein sequence: CASRTAGGLEQYF.

This clonotype was observed a few times. The chain joins TRBV20-1 to TRBJ2-1; D is possibly TRBD2 (5 bases). The V gene's germline CDR1 is DFQATT and CDR2 SNEGSKA (reference sequence). The CDR3 covers 16 residues. With 0 bases removed from V and 7 bases from J, the gap between germline ends came to 19 bases. The CDR3 region is CSARDPTSWWQNEQFF. CDR3 nucleotide sequence: TGCAGTGCTAGAGATCCCACTAGTTGGTGGCAAAATGAGCAGTTCTTC.

This clonotype showed up just a few times. The rearrangement uses TRBV5-5 and TRBJ1-5; unclear D gene. V lost 4 bases and J 0 bases, leaving 8 bases between the germline ends. This CDR3 is 14 amino acids long. In germline, CDR1 is SGHKS, CDR2 YYEKEE (reference sequence). The CDR3, as DNA: TGTGCCAGCAGCGGGGTGGATAGCAATCAGCCCCAGCATTTT. This translates into CASSGVDSNQPQHF.

The chain links TRBV20-1 to TRBJ1-2; the D gene is possibly TRBD1 (6 bases). Trimming cost V 2 bases and J 4 bases, with 17 bases left between them. Germline-derived CDR1 and CDR2 are DFQATT and SNEGSKA (reference sequence). The CDR3 has 15 residues. The CDR3 spells CSARSADSRVYGYTF. In DNA form, the CDR3 reads TGCAGTGCTAGATCAGCGGACAGTCGTGTCTATGGCTACACCTTC.

This rearrangement joins TRBV10-2 to TRBJ2-7; possible D gene TRBD2, 5 bases. With 3 bases removed from V and 3 bases from J, the gap between germline ends came to 9 bases. The length of the CDR3 is 13 residues. CDR1 is WSHSY and CDR2 is SAAADI in the germline V gene. CDR3 bases: TGCGCCAGCAGTGAAACTCGGGACTACGAGCAGTACTTC. It translates to CASSETRDYEQYF.

This chain joins TRBV2 and TRBJ2-3, with 12 positions matching TRBD2. Trimming removed 8 bases from V and 4 bases from J; junction bases left unmatched: 13. The CDR3 spans 17 residues. CDR1 and CDR2 (germline): SNHLY, FYNNEI. The CDR3 here is CASRGSTSGRAADTQYF. As DNA, the CDR3 is TGTGCCAGCCGTGGCTCGACTAGCGGGAGAGCGGCAGATACGCAGTATTTT.

This clonotype came up a few times. The genes are TRBV11-2 and TRBJ2-1; 10 nucleotides agree with TRBD2. The germline CDR1 and CDR2 sequences are SGHAT and FQNNGV. Trimming took 5 bases from V and 5 from J; bases not matched to a gene: 6. The CDR3 is 15 amino acids. The CDR3 loop reads CASSPRTSGDNEQFF. The CDR3 DNA sequence: TGTGCCAGCAGCCCCCGGACTAGCGGAGACAATGAGCAGTTCTTC.

As for this clonotype: Germline is not matched at one junction end, which may reflect a read error. The CDR3 loop is CSASRRENPYNGQFF. In DNA form, the CDR3 reads TGCAGTGCCAGTCGGCGGGAGAACCCCTACAATGGGCAGTTCTTC. The chain combines TRBV20-1 with TRBJ2-1; 7 nucleotides match TRBD2. Germline CDR1 and CDR2: DFQATT and SNEGSKA (reference sequence). CDR3 length: 15 residues.

The chain has TRBV7-2 and TRBJ2-3, with TRBD2 matching 7 bases. CDR1 and CDR2 (germline): SGHTA, FQGNSA. V was pared by 2 bases and J by 2 bases, with 16 bases of the junction left unmatched. This CDR3 spans 19 amino acids. The CDR3 loop reads CASSLKSGKGVALTDTQYF. The CDR3 DNA reads TGTGCCAGCAGCTTAAAAAGCGGGAAGGGTGTGGCTCTCACAGATACGCAGTATTTT. Supplemented by reference TRBV7-2 and TRBJ2-3, the full variable domain reads GAGVSQSPSNKVTEKGKDVELRCDPISGHTALYWYRQSLGQGLEFLIYFQGNSAPDKSGLPSDRFSAERTGGSVSTLTIQRTQQEDSAVYLCASSLKSGKGVALTDTQYFGPGTRLTVL.

The rearrangement uses TRBV5-1 and TRBJ1-1; unclear D gene. Trimming cost V 3 bases and J 7 bases, with 7 bases left between them. Germline V lookup: CDR1 SGHRS, CDR2 YFSETQ. This CDR3 comprises 11 residues. In nucleotides, the CDR3 is TGCGCCAGCAGCTCGGCTATTGAAGCTTTCTTT. It specifies CASSSAIEAFF. Supplemented by reference TRBV5-1 and TRBJ1-1, the full variable domain reads KAGVTQTPRYLIKTRGQQVTLSCSPISGHRSVSWYQQTPGQGLQFLFEYFSETQRNKGNFPGRFSGRQFSNSRSEMNVSTLELGDSALYLCASSSAIEAFFGQGTRLTVV.

The chain employs TRBV5-1 and TRBJ2-3; D gene ambiguous. Germline V CDR1 and CDR2: SGHRS, YFSETQ. V dropped 0 bases and J dropped 4 bases, with 6 bases sitting between them. This CDR3 has 13 residues. The CDR3 sequence: CASSLGNPDTQYF. CDR3 DNA sequence: TGCGCCAGCAGCTTGGGGAATCCAGATACGCAGTATTTT. The variable domain in full, completed from reference TRBV5-1 and TRBJ2-3, reads KAGVTQTPRYLIKTRGQQVTLSCSPISGHRSVSWYQQTPGQGLQFLFEYFSETQRNKGNFPGRFSGRQFSNSRSEMNVSTLELGDSALYLCASSLGNPDTQYFGPGTRLTVL.

The rearrangement joins TRBV20-1 to TRBJ2-5; D is uncertain. From germline, CDR1 is DFQATT and CDR2 SNEGSKA (reference sequence). This CDR3 has 15 amino acids. Trimming stripped 6 bases from V and 1 base from J, with 18 bases between. DNA for the CDR3: TGCAGTGCAAAACCAACTCTAGGGTTCCAAGAGACCCAGTACTTC. It translates to CSAKPTLGFQETQYF.

This sequence joins TRBV27 and TRBJ2-7, with TRBD2 as a possible D gene (6 bases). CDR1 MNHEY and CDR2 SMNVEV come from the germline V gene (reference sequence). There are 13 residues in the CDR3. Trimming left V 5 bases short and J 3 bases short, with 11 bases between. CDR3 in DNA: TGTGCCAGCAGTACCGACGGGGGCTACGAGCAGTACTTC. This gives the protein CASSTDGGYEQYF.

This clonotype was seen repeatedly, ten times or more. The rearrangement joins TRBV12-3 or TRBV12-4 to TRBJ2-5; D call uncertain. The CDR3 extends over 11 amino acids. Trimming took off 5 bases at V and 5 bases at J, with 6 bases between the two ends. The CDR3 DNA is TGTGCCAGCAGTCCGGACGAGACCCAGTACTTC. Amino acids: CASSPDETQYF.

The chain has TRBV7-3 and TRBJ2-1; no reliable D call. Germline CDR1 SGHTA, CDR2 FQGTGA. Trimming removed 0 bases at V and 3 bases at J, with 9 bases between. This CDR3 region has 15 residues. The CDR3 is CASSLTGMDYNEQFF. The CDR3 nucleotides are TGTGCCAGCAGCTTAACGGGAATGGACTACAATGAGCAGTTCTTC.

V and J are TRBV7-2 and TRBJ2-7; possible D gene TRBD1, 5 bases. From germline, CDR1 is SGHTA and CDR2 FQGNSA. The CDR3 contains 13 residues. V was pared by 5 bases and J by 4 bases, with 12 bases between. The CDR3 is CASSVGQEYEQYF. The CDR3 coding sequence is TGTGCCAGCAGCGTGGGGCAGGAATACGAGCAGTACTTC.

This clonotype was counted a few times. The rearrangement joins TRBV5-1 to TRBJ2-5; no firm D call. Germline-derived CDR1 and CDR2 are SGHRS and YFSETQ. CDR3 size: 15 residues. Trimming cost V 8 bases and J 0 bases, with 17 bases left between them. The DNA for the CDR3 is TGCGCCAGTCGCCCAGGCGGTTCGTACCAAGAGACCCAGTACTTC. It specifies CASRPGGSYQETQYF.

This clonotype was detected only a few times. This chain joins TRBV11-2 and TRBJ2-3; the D is unclear. There are 16 residues in the CDR3. Deletions cut 1 base from V and 0 bases from J, with 11 bases between. CDR1 and CDR2 (germline): SGHAT, FQNNGV. This chain's CDR3 is CASSLGVILSTDTQYF. The CDR3 coding sequence is TGTGCCAGCAGCTTAGGGGTGATCCTTAGCACAGATACGCAGTATTTT. Full variable domain (missing parts from reference TRBV11-2 and TRBJ2-3): EAGVAQSPRYKIIEKRQSVAFWCNPISGHATLYWYQQILGQGPKLLIQFQNNGVVDDSQLPKDRFSAERLKGVDSTLKIQPAKLEDSAVYLCASSLGVILSTDTQYFGPGTRLTVL.

This clonotype was seen a few times. This sequence joins TRBV5-1 and TRBJ2-4, with 7 bases matching TRBD2. This CDR3 is 15 amino acids long. J was trimmed by 13 bases and V by 0 bases; bases with no gene match: 13. The germline V gene encodes CDR1 SGHRS and CDR2 YFSETQ. The CDR3 nucleotides read TGCGCCAGCAGCTTGGAGGCGGGAGCCTTTAATGAGCAGTACTTC. Encoded protein: CASSLEAGAFNEQYF.

This clonotype was found many times. J is TRBJ2-7 and V is TRBV5-1, with D possibly being TRBD1 (6 bases). Germline V gene data show CDR1 as SGHRS and CDR2 as YFSETQ. V was trimmed by 4 bases and J by 2 bases, leaving 13 bases between them. The CDR3 consists of 14 residues. Here the CDR3 reads CASSLQQGTYEQYF. DNA of the CDR3: TGCGCCAGCAGCCTTCAACAGGGAACCTACGAGCAGTACTTC.